This T cell receptor (beta chain) is from a study of immune heterogeneity within non-small cell lung tumors. Multiplex PCR with 32 V and 13 J primers amplified TCR beta CDR3. TCRdb re-called the multiplex PCR reads through MiXCR, storing one row per CDR3 protein. The sample gives some 30,000 distinct CDR3 sequences, about 29% of which show up once; 3% to 4.5% is in the top ten. Template material comprised bulk tumor genomic DNA at about 660 ng per sample. During surgery, several far-apart biopsies were obtained from every primary tumor. Curative surgery was performed on patients who had untreated, newly diagnosed non-small cell lung cancer. This clonotype was detected ten times or more. No antigen is known for it. CDR3 length equals 15 residues. Germline-derived CDR1 and CDR2 are SGHRS and YFSETQ. V lost 4 bases and J lost 2, with 16 bases in between. Study-wide findings and caveats: Both recurring identical dominant CDR3 beta clonotypes and site-unique high-frequency clones were observed across tumor sites within a patient.

The sequencing input was lung tumor tissue. This sequence was found in a man aged 40-50 years with non-small cell lung cancer. The chain combines TRBV5-1 with TRBJ2-7; D might be TRBD1 (5 bases). CDR3 loop: CASSTGGAGTYEQYF. The CDR3 DNA reads TGCGCCAGCAGCACGGGTGGGGCAGGGACCTACGAGCAGTACTTC.